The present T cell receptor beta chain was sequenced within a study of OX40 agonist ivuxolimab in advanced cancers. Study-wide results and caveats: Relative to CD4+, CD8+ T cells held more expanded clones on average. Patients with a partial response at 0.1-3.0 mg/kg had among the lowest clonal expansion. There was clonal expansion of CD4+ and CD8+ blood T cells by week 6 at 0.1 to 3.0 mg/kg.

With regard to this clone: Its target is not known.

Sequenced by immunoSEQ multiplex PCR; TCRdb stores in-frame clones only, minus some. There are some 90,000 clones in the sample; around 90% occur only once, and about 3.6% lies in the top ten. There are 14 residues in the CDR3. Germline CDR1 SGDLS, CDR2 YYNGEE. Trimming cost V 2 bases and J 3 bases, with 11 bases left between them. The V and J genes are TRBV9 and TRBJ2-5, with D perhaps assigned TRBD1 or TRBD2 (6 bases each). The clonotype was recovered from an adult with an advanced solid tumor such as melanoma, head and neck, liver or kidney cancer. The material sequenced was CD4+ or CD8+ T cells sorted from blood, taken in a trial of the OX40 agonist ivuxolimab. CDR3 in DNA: TGTGCCAGCAGCGTGGAGGGGGGAGAAGAGACCCAGTACTTC. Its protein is CASSVEGGEETQYF.